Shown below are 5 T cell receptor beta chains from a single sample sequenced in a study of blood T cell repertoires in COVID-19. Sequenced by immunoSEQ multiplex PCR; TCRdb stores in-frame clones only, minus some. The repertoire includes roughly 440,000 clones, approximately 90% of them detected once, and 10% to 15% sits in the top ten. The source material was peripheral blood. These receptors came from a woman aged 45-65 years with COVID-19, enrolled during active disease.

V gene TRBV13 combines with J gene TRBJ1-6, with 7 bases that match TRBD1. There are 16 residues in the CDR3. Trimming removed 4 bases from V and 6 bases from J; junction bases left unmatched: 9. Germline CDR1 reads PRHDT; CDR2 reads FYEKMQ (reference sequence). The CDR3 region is CASSSPGGMGNSPLHF. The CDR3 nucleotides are TGTGCCAGCAGCTCCCCAGGGGGTATGGGTAATTCACCCCTCCACTTT. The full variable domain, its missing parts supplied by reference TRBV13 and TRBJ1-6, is AAGVIQSPRHLIKEKRETATLKCYPIPRHDTVYWYQQGPGQDPQFLISFYEKMQSDKGSIPDRFSAQQFSDYHSELNMSSLELGDSALYFCASSSPGGMGNSPLHFGNGTRLTVT.

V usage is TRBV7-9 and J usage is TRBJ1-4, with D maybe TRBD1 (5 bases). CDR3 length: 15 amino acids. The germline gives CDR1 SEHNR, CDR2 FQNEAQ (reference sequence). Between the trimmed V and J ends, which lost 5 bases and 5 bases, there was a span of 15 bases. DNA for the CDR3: TGTGCCAGCAGCCGTAACACACAGGTCAATGAAAAACTGTTTTTT. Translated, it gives CASSRNTQVNEKLFF.

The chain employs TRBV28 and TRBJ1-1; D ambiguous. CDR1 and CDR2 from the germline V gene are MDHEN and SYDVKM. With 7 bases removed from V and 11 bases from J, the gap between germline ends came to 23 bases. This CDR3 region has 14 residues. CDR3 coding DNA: TGTGCCAGCATCCCTTTTAGCGCCGGGTGGGCGGCTTTCTTT. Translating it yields CASIPFSAGWAAFF.

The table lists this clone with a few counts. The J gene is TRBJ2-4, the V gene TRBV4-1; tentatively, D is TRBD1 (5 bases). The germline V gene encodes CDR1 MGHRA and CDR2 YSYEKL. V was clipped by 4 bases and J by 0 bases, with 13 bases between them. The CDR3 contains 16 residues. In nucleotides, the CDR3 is TGCGCCAGCAGCCCTGGGAACAGGTTAGCCAAAAACATTCAGTACTTC. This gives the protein CASSPGNRLAKNIQYF.

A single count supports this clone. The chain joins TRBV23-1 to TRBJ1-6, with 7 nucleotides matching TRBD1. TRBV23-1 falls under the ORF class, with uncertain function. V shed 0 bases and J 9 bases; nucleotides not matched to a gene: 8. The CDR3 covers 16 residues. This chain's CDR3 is CASSQSGDRVRSPLHF. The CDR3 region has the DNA TGCGCCAGCAGTCAATCGGGAGACAGGGTCCGTTCACCCCTCCACTTT.